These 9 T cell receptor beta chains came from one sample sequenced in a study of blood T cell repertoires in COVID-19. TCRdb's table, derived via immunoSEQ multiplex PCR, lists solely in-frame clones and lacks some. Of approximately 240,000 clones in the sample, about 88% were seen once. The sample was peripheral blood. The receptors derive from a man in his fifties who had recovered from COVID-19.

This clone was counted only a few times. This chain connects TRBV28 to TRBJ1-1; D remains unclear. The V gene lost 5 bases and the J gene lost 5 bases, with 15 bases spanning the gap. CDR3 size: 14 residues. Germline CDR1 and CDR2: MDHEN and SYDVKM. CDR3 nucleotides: TGTGCCAGCAGTAGCACTGCCCTGGTAACTGAAGCTTTCTTT. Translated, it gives CASSSTALVTEAFF. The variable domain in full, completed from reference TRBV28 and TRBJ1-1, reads DVKVTQSSRYLVKRTGEKVFLECVQDMDHENMFWYRQDPGLGLRLIYFSYDVKMKEKGDIPEGYSVSREKKERFSLILESASTNQTSMYLCASSSTALVTEAFFGQGTRLTVV.

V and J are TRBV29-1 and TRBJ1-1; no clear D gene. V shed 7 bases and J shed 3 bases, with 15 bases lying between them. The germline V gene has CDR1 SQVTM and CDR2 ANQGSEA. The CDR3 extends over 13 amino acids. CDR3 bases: TGCAGCGCCGGATCCCGAGGAGACACTGAAGCTTTCTTT. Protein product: CSAGSRGDTEAFF. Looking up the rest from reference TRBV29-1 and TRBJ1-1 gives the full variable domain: SAVISQKPSRDICQRGTSLTIQCQVDSQVTMMFWYRQQPGQSLTLIATANQGSEATYESGFVIDKFPISRPNLTFSTLTVSNMSPEDSSIYLCSAGSRGDTEAFFGQGTRLTVV.

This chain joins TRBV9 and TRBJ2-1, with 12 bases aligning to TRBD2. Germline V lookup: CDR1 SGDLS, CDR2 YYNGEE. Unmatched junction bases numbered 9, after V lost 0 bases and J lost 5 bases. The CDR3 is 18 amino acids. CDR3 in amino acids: CASSVDGRLAGVDNEQFF. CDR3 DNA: TGTGCCAGCAGCGTAGACGGGAGACTAGCGGGAGTTGACAATGAGCAGTTCTTC.

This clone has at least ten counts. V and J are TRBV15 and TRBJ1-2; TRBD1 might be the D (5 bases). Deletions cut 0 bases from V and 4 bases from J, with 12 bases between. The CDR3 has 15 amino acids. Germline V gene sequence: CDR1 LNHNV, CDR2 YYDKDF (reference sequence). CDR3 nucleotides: TGTGCCACCAGCAGAGATTTAAGGGGCGGCTATGGCTACACCTTC. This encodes CATSRDLRGGYGYTF.

CDR3 in amino acids: CASSLGAYRAGNGYTF. The CDR3 coding sequence is TGTGCCAGCAGTTTAGGGGCCTATCGGGCAGGGAATGGCTACACCTTC. V is TRBV28 and J is TRBJ1-2; a weak D match, TRBD1 (5 bases). Germline CDR1 and CDR2: MDHEN and SYDVKM. V was pared by 2 bases and J by 6 bases, with 19 bases between. This CDR3 region has 16 residues.

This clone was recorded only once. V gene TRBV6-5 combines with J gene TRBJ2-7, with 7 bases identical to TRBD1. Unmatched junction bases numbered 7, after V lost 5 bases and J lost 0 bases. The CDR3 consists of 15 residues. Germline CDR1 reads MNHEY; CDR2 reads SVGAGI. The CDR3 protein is CASSTTGWYSYEQYF. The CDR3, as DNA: TGTGCCAGCAGTACGACAGGGTGGTACTCCTACGAGCAGTACTTC.

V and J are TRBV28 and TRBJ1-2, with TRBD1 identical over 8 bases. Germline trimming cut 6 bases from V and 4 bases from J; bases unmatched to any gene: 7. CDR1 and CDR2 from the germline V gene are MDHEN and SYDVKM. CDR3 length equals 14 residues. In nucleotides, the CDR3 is TGTGCCAGCAGCCTGGGGACAGGAATCTATGGCTACACCTTC. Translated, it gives CASSLGTGIYGYTF.

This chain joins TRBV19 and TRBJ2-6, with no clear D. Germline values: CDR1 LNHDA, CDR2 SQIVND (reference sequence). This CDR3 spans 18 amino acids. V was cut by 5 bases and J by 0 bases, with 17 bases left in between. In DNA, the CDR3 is TGTGCCAGTAGTTTATCCTCCCAGGTGATCTCTGGGGCCAACGTCCTGACTTTC. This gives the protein CASSLSSQVISGANVLTF.

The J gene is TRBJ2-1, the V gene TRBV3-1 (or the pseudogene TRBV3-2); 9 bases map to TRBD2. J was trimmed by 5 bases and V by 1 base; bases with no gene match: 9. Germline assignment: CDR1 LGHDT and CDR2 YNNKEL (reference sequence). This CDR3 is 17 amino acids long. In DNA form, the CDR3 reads TGTGCCAGCAGCCAAGGTGTTGCGGGAGGGCCCAACAATGAGCAGTTCTTC. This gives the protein CASSQGVAGGPNNEQFF.